What follows are 17 T cell receptor beta chains derived from one specimen sequenced in a study of cytotoxic CD8 clonotypes in ibrutinib-treated CLL. Sequencing was performed with immunoSEQ multiplex PCR; in TCRdb, only in-frame clones are kept and a portion is missing. The sample lists tens of thousands of clones; 55% to 70% were seen once. Material: PBMCs, obtained after 24 months of ibrutinib treatment. These TCRs come from a human donor with chronic lymphocytic leukemia.

At least ten counts were recorded for this clone. J is TRBJ2-4 and V is TRBV5-1; 9 nucleotides line up with TRBD2. Germline values: CDR1 SGHRS, CDR2 YFSETQ. The CDR3 contains 15 residues. V trimming: 0 bases; J trimming: 8 bases; junction bases outside the gene matches: 6. The CDR3 loop reads CASSLAGAGGHIQYF. The CDR3 bases are TGCGCCAGCAGCTTGGCCGGAGCGGGGGGCCACATTCAGTACTTC.

The chain uses TRBV5-6 and TRBJ2-7; 7 positions match TRBD1. V gave up 4 bases and J gave up 2 bases; unmatched junction bases: 21. The CDR3 is 19 amino acids. Looked up from germline, CDR1 is SGHDT and CDR2 is YYEEEE. The CDR3 DNA is TGTGCCAGCAGCGGATTCACAGGGGCCGCTACCTCTAACCCCTACGAGCAGTACTTC. Protein: CASSGFTGAATSNPYEQYF.

This clone was recorded a few times. The same CDR3 is also encoded by other DNA sequences in this sample. CDR3 DNA: TGTGCCAGCTCACCAGTTTCCAATCAGCCCCAGCATTTT. Its protein is CASSPVSNQPQHF. This rearrangement joins TRBV18 to TRBJ1-5; D is unclear. CDR1 is KGHSH and CDR2 is LQKENI in the germline V gene. The CDR3 spans 13 residues. Trimming removed 2 bases from V and 3 bases from J, with 5 bases in between.

This clone was found a few times. V and J are TRBV28 and TRBJ2-7; TRBD1 aligns across 11 bases. From germline, CDR1 is MDHEN and CDR2 SYDVKM. V lost 4 bases, J lost 4 bases, and 12 bases stayed unmatched. This CDR3 has 17 amino acids. CDR3 bases: TGTGCCAGCAGTTCCTATATGGACAGGGGGCGTTCTTACGAGCAGTACGTC. It codes for CASSSYMDRGRSYEQYV.

This clone was found many times. The genes are TRBV28 and TRBJ1-5, with 7 bases that match TRBD1. The CDR3 loop spans 14 amino acids. J gave up 6 bases and V 6 bases, and 8 bases lay outside the gene matches. Germline CDR1 is MDHEN and CDR2 is SYDVKM. The CDR3 region has the DNA TGTGCCAGCAGCAACAGGGGACGGGCTCAGCCCCAGCATTTT. Translation gives CASSNRGRAQPQHF.

This clone appeared once. The V and J genes are TRBV2 and TRBJ2-3, with D unclear. This CDR3 spans 12 amino acids. Deletions cut 0 bases from V and 12 bases from J, with 10 bases between. The germline gives CDR1 SNHLY, CDR2 FYNNEI. CDR3 sequence (DNA): TGTGCCAGCAGTGAAGCGCCGTCAGCCCAGTATTTT. Translating it yields CASSEAPSAQYF.

The chain combines TRBV28 with TRBJ2-6; D gene unclear. Germline CDR1 is MDHEN and CDR2 is SYDVKM. The CDR3 length is 16 residues. Deletions cut 1 base from V and 1 base from J, with 8 bases between. The CDR3 DNA follows: TGTGCCAGCAGTTTATCCGGGCCTTCTGGGGCCAACGTCCTGACTTTC. As protein: CASSLSGPSGANVLTF.

In its sample, this clone was seen a few times. The chain uses TRBV5-6 and TRBJ2-1, with unresolved D. CDR1 and CDR2 (germline): SGHDT, YYEEEE. The CDR3 runs to 13 residues. The germline V and J ends were trimmed by 5 bases and 4 bases, with 10 bases remaining between them. The CDR3 coding sequence is TGTGCCAGCAGTCGAACCCGATACAATGAGCAGTTCTTC. Protein product: CASSRTRYNEQFF.

J is TRBJ2-7 and V is TRBV19, with 12 bases fitting TRBD2. V trimming: 2 bases; J trimming: 3 bases; junction bases outside the gene matches: 2. Germline V CDR1 and CDR2: LNHDA, SQIVND (reference sequence). There are 15 residues in the CDR3. The CDR3: CASSILAGGGYEQYF. The CDR3 region has the DNA TGTGCCAGTAGTATACTAGCGGGAGGGGGCTACGAGCAGTACTTC. Supplemented by reference TRBV19 and TRBJ2-7, the full variable domain reads DGGITQSPKYLFRKEGQNVTLSCEQNLNHDAMYWYRQDPGQGLRLIYYSQIVNDFQKGDIAEGYSVSREKKESFPLTVTSAQKNPTAFYLCASSILAGGGYEQYFGPGTRLTVT.

The table lists this clone with many counts. V gene TRBV10-3 combines with J gene TRBJ2-3, with D possibly TRBD1 on 5 matching bases. Germline lookup yields CDR1 ENHRY and CDR2 SYGVKD. Between the trimmed V and J ends, which lost 0 bases and 3 bases, there was a span of 16 bases. This CDR3 has 17 residues. CDR3 sequence (DNA): TGTGCCATCAGTGAGTCGAATGGGGCGATGATAACAGATACGCAGTATTTT. Translating it yields CAISESNGAMITDTQYF.

The chain combines TRBV5-4 with TRBJ1-2; TRBD1 agrees at 9 bases. V shed 8 bases and J 6 bases; nucleotides not matched to a gene: 14. From germline, CDR1 is SGHNT and CDR2 YYREEE (reference sequence). The CDR3 extends over 15 amino acids. Here the CDR3 reads CASKTKGQGIHGYTF. The CDR3 nucleotides are TGTGCCAGTAAAACGAAGGGACAGGGAATACATGGCTACACCTTC.

The chain joins TRBV6-1 to TRBJ1-1; no clear D gene. From germline, CDR1 is MNHNS and CDR2 SASEGT. V lost 6 bases and J lost 0, with 8 bases in between. The CDR3 contains 13 residues. The CDR3 here is CASRSTLNTEAFF. CDR3 in DNA: TGTGCCAGCAGGAGCACTTTGAACACTGAAGCTTTCTTT.

The chain couples TRBV2 to TRBJ1-1; unclear D gene. Germline V gene data show CDR1 as SNHLY and CDR2 as FYNNEI. The CDR3 loop spans 14 amino acids. V lost 4 bases to trimming and J lost 3 bases, with 12 bases between them. The CDR3 DNA follows: TGTGCCAGCAGTGCGCGAGGTACGGACACTGAAGCTTTCTTT. Translation gives CASSARGTDTEAFF.

This clone was detected once. The CDR3 DNA follows: TGTGCCATCAGTGCAACCACAGGGTTCGAGCAGTACTTC. Amino acid sequence: CAISATTGFEQYF. The chain combines TRBV10-3 with TRBJ2-7, with a possible D match to TRBD1 (6 bases). Germline loops: CDR1 ENHRY, CDR2 SYGVKD. V lost 4 bases, J lost 6 bases, and 13 bases lay in between. CDR3 length: 13 amino acids.

This rearrangement joins TRBV10-1 to TRBJ2-6; D call uncertain. This CDR3 has 14 residues. Trimming stripped 5 bases from V and 4 bases from J, with 9 bases between. Germline V CDR1 and CDR2: WNHNN, SYGVQD (reference sequence). CDR3 DNA: TGCGCCAGCAGTCCCCTGGGAGGGGCCAACGTCCTGACTTTC. It specifies CASSPLGGANVLTF.

This clone was seen many times. The chain employs TRBV28 and TRBJ1-4; D is perhaps TRBD1 (6 bases). The CDR3 contains 14 residues. V was trimmed by 2 bases and J by 8 bases, leaving 12 bases between them. CDR1 and CDR2 from the germline V gene are MDHEN and SYDVKM. The DNA of the CDR3 is TGTGCCAGCAGTTTAGGAGGGGGATGGGAAAAACTGTTTTTT. As protein: CASSLGGGWEKLFF.

The rearrangement joins TRBV30 to TRBJ1-4; D is possibly TRBD1 (5 bases). CDR1 and CDR2 (germline): GTSNPN, SVGIG (reference sequence). The V gene lost 7 bases and the J gene lost 0 bases, with 9 bases spanning the gap. The CDR3 length is 13 residues. CDR3 residues: CAYGGTTNEKLFF. The CDR3 DNA is TGTGCCTACGGGGGTACAACTAATGAAAAACTGTTTTTT.